This T cell receptor beta chain was captured by sequencing in a study of shared clonotypes between healthy human individuals (dated by TCRdb to 2019 to 2021). About the study as a whole: A couple of women and a few men aged 18 to 49 years were included in the cohort. Leukapheresis yielded between about 0.85 and 9.5 billion PBMCs per donor. Different laboratories and diverse techniques were used to prepare libraries and sequence TCR repertoires, to increase sequencing depth and limit assay-specific biases. To estimate repertoire size and how much clonotypes are shared between individuals, the study performed deep sequencing of blood TCR repertoires from about 5 healthy adults.

In regard to this clone: Its antigen is currently not known. The CDR3 does not end in the conserved phenylalanine or tryptophan, so this is likely a read error.

Using the deep immunoSEQ assay, TCR CDR3 regions were amplified from genomic DNA by multiplex PCR. For each cell subset, the extracted genomic DNA was distributed evenly across all wells of several immunoSEQ 96-well plates, and each plate served as one replicate. For unsorted PBMC, around 290 ng of genomic DNA, equivalent to approximately 30,000 T cell genomes, went into each replicate PCR. Ten immunoSEQ deep assay plates were used to sequence the unsorted PBMC genomic DNA. The purified libraries were quantified using a Qubit 3.0 fluorometer, sized with a Bioanalyzer 2100, and then quantified again using the KAPA Library Quantification kit. A separate single-read 150-cycle Illumina NextSeq 550 flow cell was used to sequence each immunoSEQ 96-well plate. The original methods were these. Because the immunoSEQ output included only junctional sequences and no quality scores, the filtering could not be the same as the filtering used for full-length reads. Sequences were annotated with PyIR, a Python wrapper for IgBLAST v1.9, and V/J genes and CDR3 were assigned using IMGT germline references. Any read was removed if the V/J assignment was weak (E-value above 1e-6), the CDR3 was missing, or the read contained stop codons, out-of-frame junctions, or ambiguous translated residues. V3J clonotypes were defined as sequences sharing an identical inferred V gene, J gene, and CDR3 amino acid sequence. To compute the percentage overlap between repertoires, the number of shared unique clonotypes was divided by the size of the smaller repertoire. Richness of each repertoire was evaluated using RTK rarefaction, the Chao1 estimator, and Recon v2.1 estimates of unobserved clonotypes. Imported from immuneACCESS, the table was reduced by TCRdb to in-frame sequences with V and J called. These copies leave out some clones; in studies compared against another copy, an unresolved V gene accounts for under half, and the cause of the remainder is not known. V, J and clone size are taken as reported in that table, and D and trimming were inferred from the DNA itself. Present in this sample are about 560,000 clones, 70% to 80% of which were seen just once. In total, the top ten clones hold more than 10% of the sample.

The paper's findings and limits, for the study overall: Pairwise subsampling led to the expectation that sequencing depth would affect the degree of clonotype sharing among donors. Sampling was restricted to blood, and TCR repertoires in tissues likely differ from the TCR repertoires found in blood. Because the study included a small number of donors, the genetic and exposure-history diversity represented was limited.

Healthy HIV-negative adults with no recently reported acute infections or vaccinations were included as donors. All donors were Caucasian adults living in Nashville, Tennessee, USA. In the unsorted samples, 90 million to 100 million PBMCs were counted, and genomic DNA was extracted using the QIAamp DNA Blood Mini kit. Blood was collected by leukapheresis, and PBMCs were isolated by Ficoll-Histopaque density gradient centrifugation and then cryopreserved in liquid nitrogen vapor phase. The germline V gene (reference sequence) provides CDR1 GTSNPN and CDR2 SVGIG. The CDR3 adds up to 13 amino acids, both ends counted. The only DNA kept is the CDR3, 39 bases in frame from the first base.

This clonotype was obtained from a middle-aged woman in good health. Some clones in this sample may be carry-over from other donors' samples. Input material: PBMCs. The chain is encoded by TRBV30 joined to TRBJ2-7; a weak D assignment points to TRBD2 (5 bases agree). The CDR3 is CARSVLVNYEQYL. The DNA sequence is as follows: TGTGCCCGGAGTGTACTAGTGAACTACGAGCAGTACCTC.